This T cell receptor (beta chain) was identified in a study of blood T cell repertoires in COVID-19. This clone was observed a handful of times. The germline gives CDR1 SGHNT, CDR2 YYREEE (reference sequence). The ends lost 1 base at V and 8 bases at J; junction bases unmatched: 10. CDR3 length: 15 amino acids. Profiling relied on immunoSEQ multiplex PCR, and the TCRdb table lists in-frame clones only, not all of them. The table lists fewer than 400,000 clones, roughly 90% of them singletons. The receptor's source is a woman in her 30s who had been exposed to COVID-19. The V and J genes are TRBV5-4 and TRBJ1-2, with 8 bases that match TRBD1. Input material: PBMCs or T cells enriched from blood (not recorded which). The chain's CDR3 is CASSLSSGGVGGYTF. CDR3 DNA sequence: TGTGCCAGCAGCTTGAGTTCAGGGGGCGTGGGCGGCTACACCTTC.